The 28 T cell receptor beta chains given below trace back to one sample, sequenced in a study of blood T cell repertoires in COVID-19. Profiling relied on immunoSEQ multiplex PCR, and the TCRdb table lists in-frame clones only, not all of them. The sample consists of over 40,000 clones, around 92% of them appearing once. Sequencing input: peripheral blood. These TCRs come from a human donor in a cohort sampled during active COVID-19.

The V and J genes are TRBV30 and TRBJ1-2, with D unresolved. The V gene lost 1 base and the J gene lost 2 bases, with 11 bases spanning the gap. CDR1 and CDR2 from the germline V gene are GTSNPN and SVGIG (reference sequence). This CDR3 is 14 amino acids long. The CDR3 nucleotides read TGTGCCTGGAGTGAAAAGACACGCAACTATGGCTACACCTTC. As protein: CAWSEKTRNYGYTF.

V is TRBV28 and J is TRBJ1-2, with TRBD1 identical over 8 bases. The CDR3 sequence is 12 residues long. Trimming took 6 bases from V and 9 from J; bases not matched to a gene: 6. Germline V gene lookup returns CDR1 MDHEN and CDR2 SYDVKM. As DNA, the CDR3 is TGTGCCAGCAGGGCGACAGGGGTTCGCTACACCTTC. Translation: CASRATGVRYTF.

The CDR3 sequence is CASSQVMAALEQYF. The DNA of the CDR3 is TGCGCCAGCAGCCAAGTAATGGCGGCCTTAGAGCAGTACTTC. The chain recombines TRBV4-1 with TRBJ2-7; D is undetermined. V lost 1 base, J lost 7 bases, and 14 bases lay in between. This CDR3 is built from 14 residues. Germline CDR1 MGHRA, CDR2 YSYEKL.

CDR3 protein: CASSPRQGSKNIQYF. CDR3 coding DNA: TGTGCCAGCTCACCTCGACAGGGGTCCAAAAACATTCAGTACTTC. The chain uses TRBV18 and TRBJ2-4, with TRBD1 identical over 8 bases. Germline values: CDR1 KGHSH, CDR2 LQKENI. V trimming: 3 bases; J trimming: 2 bases; junction bases outside the gene matches: 3. This CDR3 is 15 amino acids long.

The genes are TRBV14 and TRBJ2-2; D unresolved. The V end was cut by 4 bases, the J end by 7 bases, with 10 bases between. Germline assignment: CDR1 SGHDN and CDR2 FVKESK. This CDR3 spans 13 amino acids. DNA for the CDR3: TGTGCCAGCAGCCCCAGGATGTACGGGGAGCTGTTTTTT. Amino acid sequence: CASSPRMYGELFF.

The V call is TRBV24-1, the J call TRBJ2-3; 9 nucleotides line up with TRBD2. CDR1 KGHDR and CDR2 SFDVKD come from the germline V gene. This CDR3 has 21 amino acids. The trim removed 4 bases at V and 3 bases at J, leaving 22 bases unmatched. This CDR3 is CATSDLPRSGGIPGRTDTQYF. The CDR3 nucleotides read TGTGCCACCAGTGACCTTCCTAGGAGCGGGGGGATACCCGGTAGAACAGATACGCAGTATTTT.

The chain is built from TRBV19 and TRBJ1-2; tentatively, D is TRBD1 (6 bases). The CDR3 spans 15 residues. Trimming removed 7 bases at V and 7 bases at J, with 22 bases between. Germline-derived CDR1 and CDR2 are LNHDA and SQIVND (reference sequence). This chain's CDR3 is CASTPPSGTLTGYTF. For the CDR3, the DNA is TGTGCCAGTACCCCTCCGTCCGGGACATTGACTGGCTACACCTTC.

The chain is built from TRBV25-1 and TRBJ2-3; 8 bases match TRBD2. CDR3 length equals 15 residues. V gave up 7 bases and J gave up 9 bases; unmatched junction bases: 15. From germline, CDR1 is MGHDK and CDR2 SYGVNS. DNA for the CDR3: TGTGCCAGCACTCAAGCGGGGCGGGGGGCGCGAACGCAGTATTTT. This codes for CASTQAGRGARTQYF.

The chain recombines TRBV4-2 with TRBJ1-5, with D hard to call. Trimming took off 2 bases at V and 4 bases at J, with 6 bases between the two ends. Germline lookup yields CDR1 LGHNA and CDR2 YNFKEQ. This CDR3 is 13 amino acids long. The CDR3 region has the DNA TGTGCCAGCAGCCAACTCAGGAATCAGCCCCAGCATTTT. Its protein is CASSQLRNQPQHF.

This chain connects TRBV19 to TRBJ1-1, with TRBD1 as a possible D gene (5 bases). CDR3 length: 13 residues. Germline-derived CDR1 and CDR2 are LNHDA and SQIVND (reference sequence). V lost 3 bases, J lost 3 bases, and 8 bases lay in between. CDR3 in amino acids: CASSIGGDTEAFF. The CDR3 bases are TGTGCCAGTAGTATCGGGGGGGACACTGAAGCTTTCTTT.

This clone came up a few times. The chain carries TRBV6-1 and TRBJ1-5; D gene unclear. The CDR3 is 14 residues long. In germline, CDR1 is MNHNS, CDR2 SASEGT. Trimming removed 0 bases from V and 5 bases from J, with 8 bases in between. CDR3 sequence (DNA): TGTGCCAGCAGTGAAGCTAGACAATATCAGCCCCAGCATTTT. Its translation: CASSEARQYQPQHF.

This chain connects TRBV4-2 to TRBJ2-7; no clear D gene. Trimming took off 0 bases at V and 4 bases at J, with 16 bases between the two ends. From germline, CDR1 is LGHNA and CDR2 YNFKEQ. The CDR3 spans 16 residues. In nucleotides, the CDR3 is TGTGCCAGCAGCCAAGATAAGACCCCGGGTTTATACGAGCAGTACTTC. Its protein is CASSQDKTPGLYEQYF.

This rearrangement joins TRBV11-1 to TRBJ2-2, with 8 positions matching TRBD1. The germline V gene has CDR1 SGHAT and CDR2 FQDESV (reference sequence). This CDR3 has 14 amino acids. J lost 5 bases, V lost 8 bases, and 7 bases had no gene match. The CDR3: CASGAGGPTGELFF. DNA for the CDR3: TGTGCCAGCGGGGCAGGGGGCCCAACCGGGGAGCTGTTTTTT.

J is TRBJ1-2 and V is TRBV18; 7 nucleotides agree with TRBD1. V was clipped by 2 bases and J by 4 bases; unmatched bases: 4. From germline, CDR1 is KGHSH and CDR2 LQKENI. This CDR3 region has 14 residues. CDR3 DNA: TGTGCCAGCTCACCAGACAGGGCGGGCTATGGCTACACCTTC. Its translation is CASSPDRAGYGYTF.

The CDR3 coding sequence is TGTGCCACACAAATAACGACAGGGGGTGGTACTGAAGCTTTCTTT. Its protein product is CATQITTGGGTEAFF. J is TRBJ1-1 and V is TRBV10-3, with TRBD1 identical over 9 bases. This CDR3 spans 15 amino acids. After removal of 10 bases from V and 5 bases from J, the junction contained 14 bases not matched to a gene. The germline V gene encodes CDR1 ENHRY and CDR2 SYGVKD.

The chain has TRBV28 and TRBJ1-5, with D unclear. This CDR3 region has 12 residues. Germline V gives CDR1 MDHEN, CDR2 SYDVKM. Trimming removed 1 base from V and 9 bases from J, with 7 bases in between. The CDR3 sequence: CASSLYSRPQHF. The DNA for the CDR3 is TGTGCCAGCAGTTTATACTCTAGGCCCCAGCATTTT.

The rearrangement joins TRBV18 to TRBJ1-2; D might be TRBD1 (6 bases). The ends were cut back, 3 bases at V and 6 bases at J, with 14 bases in the middle. This CDR3 has 14 residues. Germline V CDR1 and CDR2: KGHSH, LQKENI. The CDR3 here is CASSPVPTGNGYTF. In DNA, the CDR3 is TGTGCCAGCTCACCGGTTCCCACAGGGAATGGCTACACCTTC.

This clone was seen once. This chain joins TRBV24-1 and TRBJ1-1; D is undetermined. V lost 2 bases to trimming and J lost 0 bases, with 9 bases between them. Per the germline V gene, CDR1 is KGHDR and CDR2 is SFDVKD. The length of the CDR3 is 15 residues. As DNA, the CDR3 is TGTGCCACCAGTGATTCAGGCAGGCTGAACACTGAAGCTTTCTTT. It codes for CATSDSGRLNTEAFF.

The rearrangement joins TRBV3-1 (or the pseudogene TRBV3-2) to TRBJ2-1, with 8 nucleotides matching TRBD1. Germline V CDR1 and CDR2: LGHDT, YNNKEL (reference sequence). J gave up 7 bases and V 3 bases, and 5 bases lay outside the gene matches. The CDR3 loop spans 14 amino acids. The CDR3 loop reads CASSQQGARNEQFF. The CDR3, as DNA: TGTGCCAGCAGCCAGCAGGGGGCGCGGAATGAGCAGTTCTTC.

The rearrangement joins TRBV10-3 to TRBJ2-5, with D perhaps matching TRBD2 (7 bases). Germline CDR1 reads ENHRY; CDR2 reads SYGVKD. The CDR3 loop spans 16 amino acids. V lost 0 bases to trimming and J lost 7 bases, with 18 bases between them. This chain's CDR3 is CAISESTGRGQRTQYF. CDR3 DNA sequence: TGTGCCATCAGTGAGTCCACCGGGCGGGGGCAGCGGACCCAGTACTTC.

The chain has TRBV6-6 and TRBJ2-3; D not resolved. The CDR3 totals 17 residues. CDR1 and CDR2 (germline): MNHNY, SVGAGI (reference sequence). The ends were cut back, 5 bases at V and 1 base at J, with 19 bases in the middle. The CDR3 loop is CASSRWSQTWRTDTQYF. CDR3 sequence (DNA): TGTGCCAGCAGTCGATGGTCACAAACGTGGCGCACAGATACGCAGTATTTT.

The chain has TRBV20-1 and TRBJ1-4; D may be TRBD1 (5 bases). CDR1 and CDR2 from the germline V gene are DFQATT and SNEGSKA (reference sequence). The CDR3 is 11 amino acids. V was cut by 8 bases and J by 10 bases, with 14 bases left in between. CDR3 sequence reads: CSTPRGRKLFF. DNA of the CDR3: TGCAGTACCCCGCGGGGCCGAAAACTGTTTTTT.

This rearrangement joins TRBV24-1 to TRBJ2-3; D call uncertain. Trimming removed 7 bases from V and 10 bases from J, with 17 bases in between. From germline, CDR1 is KGHDR and CDR2 SFDVKD. This CDR3 has 13 residues. As DNA, the CDR3 is TGTGCCACCAGCGCCCCCAATAAGTACTCGCAGTATTTT. This gives the protein CATSAPNKYSQYF.

V gene TRBV5-1 combines with J gene TRBJ1-2; 8 bases are a match to TRBD1. Germline V CDR1 and CDR2: SGHRS, YFSETQ. Trimming removed 4 bases from V and 6 bases from J; junction bases left unmatched: 8. The CDR3 spans 14 residues. CDR3 loop: CASSPGQGRNGYTF. CDR3 sequence (DNA): TGCGCCAGCAGCCCAGGACAGGGCAGGAATGGCTACACCTTC.

Only one count was recorded for this clone. The chain uses TRBV2 and TRBJ1-1; D is unclear. V dropped 5 bases and J dropped 10 bases, with 11 bases sitting between them. Germline CDR1 is SNHLY and CDR2 is FYNNEI. CDR3 length: 11 residues. In DNA, the CDR3 is TGTGCCAGCAGTAGCGGGTGGGTAGCTTTCTTT. Translating gives CASSSGWVAFF.

The chain couples TRBV7-9 to TRBJ2-3, with D tentatively TRBD1 (6 bases). The CDR3 sequence is 14 residues long. Germline V gene sequence: CDR1 SEHNR, CDR2 FQNEAQ (reference sequence). With 7 bases removed from V and 1 base from J, the gap between germline ends came to 12 bases. The CDR3 nucleotides are TGTGCCAGCACCGAGAAGGGGGGCACAGATACGCAGTATTTT. As protein: CASTEKGGTDTQYF.

This chain uses TRBV7-2 with TRBJ2-2, with 7 bases aligning to TRBD1. V shed 5 bases and J 4 bases; nucleotides not matched to a gene: 7. The CDR3 extends over 15 amino acids. Germline values: CDR1 SGHTA, CDR2 FQGNSA. CDR3 region: CASSPGQVGTGELFF. CDR3 DNA: TGTGCCAGCAGCCCTGGACAGGTGGGCACCGGGGAGCTGTTTTTT. Full variable domain (missing parts from reference TRBV7-2 and TRBJ2-2): GAGVSQSPSNKVTEKGKDVELRCDPISGHTALYWYRQSLGQGLEFLIYFQGNSAPDKSGLPSDRFSAERTGGSVSTLTIQRTQQEDSAVYLCASSPGQVGTGELFFGEGSRLTVL.

This clone appeared once. V gene TRBV14 combines with J gene TRBJ2-1; tentative D call: TRBD2 (5 bases). The CDR3 has 15 amino acids. The germline CDR1 and CDR2 sequences are SGHDN and FVKESK. The ends were cut back, 6 bases at V and 0 bases at J, with 12 bases in the middle. In DNA, the CDR3 is TGTGCCAGCAGGCGGACTTCTAGCTCCTACAATGAGCAGTTCTTC. Translated, it gives CASRRTSSSYNEQFF.